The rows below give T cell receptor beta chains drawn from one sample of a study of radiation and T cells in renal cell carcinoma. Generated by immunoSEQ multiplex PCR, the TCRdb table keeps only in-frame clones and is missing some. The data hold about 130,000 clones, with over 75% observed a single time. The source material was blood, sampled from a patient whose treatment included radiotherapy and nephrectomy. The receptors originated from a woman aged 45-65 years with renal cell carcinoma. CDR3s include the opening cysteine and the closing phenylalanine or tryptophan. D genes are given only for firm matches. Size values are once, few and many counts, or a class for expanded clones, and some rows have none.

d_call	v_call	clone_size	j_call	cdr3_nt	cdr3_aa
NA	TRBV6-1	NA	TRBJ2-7	TGTGCCAGCACTGACCTAGGGAGGCCCTCCTACGAGCAGTACTTC	CASTDLGRPSYEQYF
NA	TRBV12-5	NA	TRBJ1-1	TGTGCTAGTGGTTTGGAGGGACGAGGGGTCCGGGGCACTGAAGCTTTCTTT	CASGLEGRGVRGTEAFF
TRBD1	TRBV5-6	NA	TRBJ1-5	TGTGCCAGCAGCTTGGCGGACAGGGGCAATCAGCCCCAGCATTTT	CASSLADRGNQPQHF
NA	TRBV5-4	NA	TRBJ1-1	TGTGCCAGCAGCCAAAAGTGGGGGAACACTGAAGCTTTCTTT	CASSQKWGNTEAFF
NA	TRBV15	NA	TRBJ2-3	TGTGCCACCAGCAGAGACCGGGCCACAGATACGCAGTATTTT	CATSRDRATDTQYF
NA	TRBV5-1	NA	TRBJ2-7	TGCGCCAGCAGCTTGGAACACGAGCAGTACTTC	CASSLEHEQYF
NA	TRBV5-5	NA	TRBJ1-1	TGTGCCAGCAGCTTGGCCCTAGCGAACACTGAAGCTTTCTTT	CASSLALANTEAFF
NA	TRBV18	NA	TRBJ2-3	TGTGCCAGCTCCCGGGCGGAGGATACGCAGTATTTT	CASSRAEDTQYF
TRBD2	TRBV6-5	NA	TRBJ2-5	TGTGCCAGCAGTCTGACTAGCGGGGGACAAGAGACCCAGTACTTC	CASSLTSGGQETQYF
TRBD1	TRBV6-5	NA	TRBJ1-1	TGTGCCAGCAGTTACCAGGGGGCCGCTTTCTTT	CASSYQGAAFF
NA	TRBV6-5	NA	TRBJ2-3	TGTGCCAGCAGTTACGGTCAGGCCGGAGATACGCAGTATTTT	CASSYGQAGDTQYF
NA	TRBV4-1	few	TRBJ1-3	TGCGCCAGCAGCCATGTCAGGGGTGGGGGAAACACCATATATTTT	CASSHVRGGGNTIYF
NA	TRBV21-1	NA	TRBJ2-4	TGTGCCAGCAGCAAAGGCGAGGGGCGGAACATTCAGTACTTC	CASSKGEGRNIQYF
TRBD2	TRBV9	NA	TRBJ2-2	TGTGCCAGCAGCGTCGGACTAGCGGGGGCCATGGCCGGGGAGCTGTTTTTT	CASSVGLAGAMAGELFF
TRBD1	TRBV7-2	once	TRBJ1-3	TGTGCCAGCAGCTTCGACGGGACAGGGGTTGCAAACACCATATATTTT	CASSFDGTGVANTIYF
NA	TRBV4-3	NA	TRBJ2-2	TGCGCCAGCAGCCAAGATAGGAGGGGCGGGGAGCTGTTTTTT	CASSQDRRGGELFF
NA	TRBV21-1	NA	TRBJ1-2	TGTGCCAGCAGCCTGCGCTTGACAGGGTCTGGCTACACCTTC	CASSLRLTGSGYTF
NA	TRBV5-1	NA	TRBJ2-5	TGCGCCAGCAGCTCTCCTCAGGGGCAAGAGACCCAGTACTTC	CASSSPQGQETQYF
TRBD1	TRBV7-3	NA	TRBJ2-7	TGTGCCAGCAGCCCTGGGACAGGGAGCCACGAGCAGTACTTC	CASSPGTGSHEQYF
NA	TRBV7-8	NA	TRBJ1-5	TGTGCCAGCAGCTTAGATAGCAATCAGCCCCAGCATTTT	CASSLDSNQPQHF
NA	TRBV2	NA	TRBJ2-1	TGTGCCAGCAGTGAACAGGGCTACTACAATGAGCAGTTCTTC	CASSEQGYYNEQFF
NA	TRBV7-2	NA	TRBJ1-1	TGTGCCAGCAGCCCACTTAACCCGGACACTGAAGCTTTCTTT	CASSPLNPDTEAFF
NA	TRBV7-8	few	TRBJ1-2	TGTGCCAGCAGCTTAGAGACAGGTTTTAACTATGGCTACACCTTC	CASSLETGFNYGYTF
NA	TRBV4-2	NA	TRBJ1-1	TGTGCCAGCAGCCAAGTTTTAGGGCCAAACACTGAAGCTTTCTTT	CASSQVLGPNTEAFF
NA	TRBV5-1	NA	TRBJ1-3	TGCGCCAGCAGCTTGCTGGGGGCAGACTCTGGAAACACCATATATTTT	CASSLLGADSGNTIYF
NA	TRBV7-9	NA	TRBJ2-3	TGTGCCAGCAGCGCAATGACAGATACGCAGTATTTT	CASSAMTDTQYF
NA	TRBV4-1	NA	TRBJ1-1	TGCGCCAGCAGCCCCGAGTCCGGGGGGAACACTGAAGCTTTCTTT	CASSPESGGNTEAFF
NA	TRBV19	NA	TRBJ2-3	TGTGCCAGTAGTAAGTACAGGAGCACAGATACGCAGTATTTT	CASSKYRSTDTQYF
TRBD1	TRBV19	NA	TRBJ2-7	TGTGCCAGTAGTATCGAGACAGGGGTCTCCGAGCAGTACTTC	CASSIETGVSEQYF
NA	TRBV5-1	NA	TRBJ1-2	TGCGCCAGCAGCTTGCCACAAGAGGATGGCTACACCTTC	CASSLPQEDGYTF
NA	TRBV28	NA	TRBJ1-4	TGTGCCACGTACTCGGGGCTAACTAATGAAAAACTGTTTTTT	CATYSGLTNEKLFF
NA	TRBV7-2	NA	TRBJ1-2	TGTGCCAGCACACGAACAGGGAGAGGGAACTATGGCTACACCTTC	CASTRTGRGNYGYTF
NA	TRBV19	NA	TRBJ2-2	TGTGCCAGTAGTACCCGTTTTGGGGACACCGGGGAGCTGTTTTTT	CASSTRFGDTGELFF
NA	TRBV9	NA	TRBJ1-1	TGTGCCAGCAGCCCCCAGACCCTATCGAACACTGAAGCTTTCTTT	CASSPQTLSNTEAFF
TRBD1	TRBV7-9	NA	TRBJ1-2	TGTGCCAGCAGCCTCCGGGACAGGGCGTATGGCTACACCTTC	CASSLRDRAYGYTF
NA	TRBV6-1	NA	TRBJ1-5	TGTGCCAGCAGATCGACAGGTGATCAGCCCCAGCATTTT	CASRSTGDQPQHF
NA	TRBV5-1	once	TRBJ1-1	TGCGCCAGCAGCGCGCGGACAGTCTCGAACACTGAAGCTTTCTTT	CASSARTVSNTEAFF
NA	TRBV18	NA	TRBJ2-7	TGTGCCAGCTCACCCCTCGACAGTTACGAGCAGTACTTC	CASSPLDSYEQYF
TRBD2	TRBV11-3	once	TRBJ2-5	TGTGCCAGCAGCCCTAGCGGGGGGGCCTGGGAGACCCAGTACTTC	CASSPSGGAWETQYF
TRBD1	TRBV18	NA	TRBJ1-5	TGTGCCAGCTCACCACCCGGGACAGGGAACAATCAGCCCCAGCATTTT	CASSPPGTGNNQPQHF
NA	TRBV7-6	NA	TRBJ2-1	TGTGCCAGCAGCCTATACTTGGGTGAGCAGTTCTTC	CASSLYLGEQFF
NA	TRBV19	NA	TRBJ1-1	TGTGCCAGTAGTATAGGACAGATGAACACTGAAGCTTTCTTT	CASSIGQMNTEAFF
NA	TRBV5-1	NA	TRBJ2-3	TGCGCCAGCAGCTTGACGGTCACCCCTAGCACAGATACGCAGTATTTT	CASSLTVTPSTDTQYF
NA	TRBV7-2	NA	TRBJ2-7	TGTGCCAGCAGCCCACATGGGGCACTCTACGAGCAGTACTTC	CASSPHGALYEQYF
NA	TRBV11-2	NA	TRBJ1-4	TGTGCCAGCAGCCCTTTAGGAGGGGCGAGAGAAAAACTGTTTTTT	CASSPLGGAREKLFF
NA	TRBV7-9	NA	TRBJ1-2	TGTGCCAGCAGCCGAGGACCCTATGGCTACACCTTC	CASSRGPYGYTF
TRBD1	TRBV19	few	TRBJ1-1	TGTGCCAGTAGGGACAGGGGTGACACTGAAGCTTTCTTT	CASRDRGDTEAFF
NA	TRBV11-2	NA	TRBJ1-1	TGTGCCAGCAGCTTAGGTTCGGGGGTGGATCGAGCTTTCTTT	CASSLGSGVDRAFF
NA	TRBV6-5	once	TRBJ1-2	TGTGCCAGCGGGTTAAGGGGGGCCAGCTATGGCTACACCTTC	CASGLRGASYGYTF
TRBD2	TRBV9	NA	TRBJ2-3	TGTGCCAGCAACGCTCAGGCAGGACTAGCGGGAACAGATACGCAGTATTTT	CASNAQAGLAGTDTQYF
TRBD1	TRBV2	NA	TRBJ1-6	TGTGCCAGCAGTGGACAGGGAAATTCACCCCTCCACTTT	CASSGQGNSPLHF
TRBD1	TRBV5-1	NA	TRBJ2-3	TGCGCCAGCAGCGTACAGGGGGCTGCAGATACGCAGTATTTT	CASSVQGAADTQYF
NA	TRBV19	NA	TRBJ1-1	TGTGCCAGTAGCACGACGGGGGACACTGAAGCTTTCTTT	CASSTTGDTEAFF